This T cell receptor beta chain was identified during a study of graft-versus-host responses after intestinal transplantation. The study, taken as a whole, reports: GvH clones occurred in recipient marrow; some first appeared in ileum or blood.

V gave up 11 bases and J gave up 0 bases, with 17 bases separating them. This CDR3 is 14 amino acids long. Germline V gene lookup returns CDR1 SGHNT and CDR2 YENEEA. This clone was recorded a few times. Its antigen is as yet unknown. TCRdb's copy holds only in-frame clones and misses some; the assay was immunoSEQ multiplex PCR. The table shows 100,000 to 120,000 clones, with 93% occurring only once. The V call is TRBV11-3, the J call TRBJ2-7, with unresolved D. This receptor was identified in a human donor who received an intestinal transplant. The source was unstimulated CD8+ T cells sorted from spleen or lymph node cells, collected before intestinal transplant. Here the CDR3 reads CACPVGSSSYEQYF. The CDR3 DNA reads TGTGCCTGCCCTGTCGGATCAAGCTCCTACGAGCAGTACTTC.